This T cell receptor beta chain was captured by sequencing in a study of T cells in tumors after PD-1 blockade. Sequenced by immunoSEQ multiplex PCR; TCRdb stores in-frame clones only, minus some. Found here are under 40,000 clones, 73% of them singletons; the top ten hold 30% to 50%. Source: PBMCs, taken after anti-PD-1 treatment. This receptor was identified in a human donor with basal cell carcinoma.

The CDR3 loop reads CASSIRDRDQYEQYF. Written as DNA, the CDR3 is TGTGCCAGCAGCATCCGGGACAGGGACCAGTACGAGCAGTACTTC. The chain combines TRBV21-1 with TRBJ2-7; the table's D call TRBD1 went unverified against the DNA. TRBV21-1 is a pseudogene. The CDR3 sequence is 15 residues long.